Listed below are T cell receptor beta chains from one sample, sequenced in a study of cytomegalovirus exposure and HLA in healthy donors. TCRdb keeps only in-frame clones here, not all; method: immunoSEQ multiplex PCR. The sample includes about 180,000 clones, around 82% of them seen just once. The source material was PBMCs. All receptors come from a man aged 40-49 years in good health and CMV-seronegative. The CDR3 runs from the conserved cysteine through the conserved F or W. The D gene is left open where the match is weak. Clone sizes are given selectively: once, few, many, or a class where the clone is expanded.

V gene	clone size	J gene	D gene	CDR3 protein	CDR3 DNA
TRBV5-1	-	TRBJ2-3	TRBD1	CASSSGQGAWEPQYF	TGCGCCAGCAGCTCTGGACAGGGAGCTTGGGAGCCGCAGTATTTT
TRBV2	-	TRBJ2-7	TRBD1	CASSEALRGGSKPSYEQYF	TGTGCCAGCAGTGAAGCGCTTCGAGGGGGCAGCAAACCGTCCTACGAGCAGTACTTC
TRBV5-1	once	TRBJ2-6	-	CASSFHTRLPSGANVLTF	TGCGCCAGCAGCTTCCACACTAGGCTCCCTTCTGGGGCCAACGTCCTGACTTTC
TRBV7-2	-	TRBJ2-2	TRBD1	CASSFRQGGNTGELFF	TGTGCCAGCAGCTTCAGACAGGGGGGCAACACCGGGGAGCTGTTTTTT
TRBV27	-	TRBJ2-7	-	CASSFLGGASEQYF	TGTGCCAGCAGTTTTTTGGGGGGAGCGAGCGAGCAGTACTTC
TRBV7-2	-	TRBJ2-1	TRBD1	CASSQDRGRREYNEQFF	TGTGCCAGCAGTCAGGACAGGGGGCGGCGGGAATACAATGAGCAGTTCTTC
TRBV27	few	TRBJ2-7	-	CASDLGGSSYEQYF	TGTGCCAGCGATCTCGGTGGTAGCTCCTACGAGCAGTACTTC
TRBV19	-	TRBJ2-2	TRBD1	CASSTTGGWNTGELFF	TGTGCCAGTAGTACGACAGGGGGATGGAACACCGGGGAGCTGTTTTTT
TRBV30	once	TRBJ1-4	-	CACGQDTTNEKLFF	TGTGCCTGCGGTCAGGACACAACTAATGAAAAACTGTTTTTT
TRBV6-5	-	TRBJ2-4	-	CASSYSISGAKNIQYF	TGTGCCAGCAGTTACTCGATCAGCGGGGCCAAAAACATTCAGTACTTC
TRBV4-1	once	TRBJ2-2	-	CASSQPLVSGELFF	TGCGCCAGCAGCCAACCACTAGTTTCCGGGGAGCTGTTTTTT
TRBV9	few	TRBJ2-7	TRBD2	CASSETGDYSYEQYF	TGTGCCAGCAGCGAAACCGGGGACTACTCCTACGAGCAGTACTTC
TRBV30	once	TRBJ2-1	TRBD2	CAWKPARLAVYNEQFF	TGTGCCTGGAAGCCGGCCAGACTAGCGGTCTACAATGAGCAGTTCTTC
TRBV6-5	once	TRBJ1-2	TRBD1	CASSYRRDSGYGYTF	TGTGCCAGCAGCTACAGGCGGGACAGCGGATACGGCTACACCTTC
TRBV19	-	TRBJ1-3	TRBD1	CASSIGQGILNTIYF	TGTGCCAGTAGTATCGGACAGGGAATTTTAAACACCATATATTTT
TRBV28	-	TRBJ2-7	TRBD1	CASRQGRSYEQYF	TGTGCCAGCCGACAGGGGCGATCATACGAGCAGTACTTC
TRBV5-6	-	TRBJ2-3	TRBD2	CASSLAGTSESDTQYF	TGTGCCAGCAGCTTGGCCGGGACTAGCGAATCAGATACGCAGTATTTT
TRBV7-9	-	TRBJ2-2	-	CASSLERGAGTGELFF	TGTGCCAGCAGCTTAGAGAGGGGCGCGGGGACCGGGGAACTGTTTTTT
TRBV15	-	TRBJ1-1	-	CATSRDLQGNTEAFF	TGTGCCACCAGCAGAGATCTACAGGGAAACACTGAAGCTTTCTTT
TRBV10-3	-	TRBJ2-1	-	CAISESTTSNEQFF	TGTGCCATCAGTGAGTCAACGACTAGCAATGAGCAGTTCTTC
TRBV7-2	-	TRBJ2-5	TRBD1	CASSADRGLETQYF	TGTGCCAGCAGCGCAGACAGGGGGCTGGAGACCCAGTACTTC
TRBV27	-	TRBJ2-5	TRBD2	CASSSDRGGQETQYF	TGTGCCAGCAGTTCCGACCGGGGGGGCCAAGAGACCCAGTACTTC
TRBV5-1	-	TRBJ2-7	TRBD2	CASSLSGLADEQYF	TGCGCCAGCAGCCTATCGGGACTAGCGGATGAGCAGTACTTC
TRBV7-9	-	TRBJ2-5	-	CASSRGGLQETQYF	TGTGCCAGCAGCCGAGGCGGACTACAAGAGACCCAGTACTTC
TRBV5-4	-	TRBJ2-1	TRBD2	CASSPRAGGPNEQFF	TGTGCCAGCAGCCCACGAGCGGGAGGGCCCAATGAGCAGTTCTTC
TRBV14	-	TRBJ2-1	-	CASSQGAGWGEQFF	TGTGCCAGCAGCCAAGGGGCGGGCTGGGGTGAGCAGTTCTTC
TRBV7-2	-	TRBJ2-7	TRBD2	CASSHPSGSIDEQYF	TGTGCCAGCAGTCATCCTAGCGGGAGTATTGACGAGCAGTACTTC
TRBV6-1	-	TRBJ2-4	TRBD2	CASSGASGGRNIQYF	TGTGCCAGCAGTGGGGCTAGCGGGGGGCGTAACATTCAGTACTTC
TRBV18	-	TRBJ1-2	-	CASSPPFYGYTF	TGTGCCAGCTCACCACCCTTCTATGGCTACACCTTC
TRBV9	-	TRBJ2-1	TRBD2	CASSVALSGGINEQFF	TGTGCCAGCAGCGTAGCTCTTAGCGGGGGGATCAATGAGCAGTTCTTC
TRBV30	-	TRBJ2-5	-	CAWIRGGEETQYF	TGTGCCTGGATTAGGGGGGGGGAAGAGACCCAGTACTTC
TRBV18	once	TRBJ1-4	-	CASSQGRGEKLFF	TGTGCCAGCTCACAAGGCAGGGGTGAAAAACTGTTTTTT
TRBV11-3	-	TRBJ2-6	-	CASSPEYSGANVLTF	TGTGCCAGCAGCCCCGAGTACTCGGGGGCCAACGTCCTGACTTTC
TRBV20-1	-	TRBJ1-2	-	CSAPDRSGYTF	TGCAGTGCTCCCGACAGGTCTGGCTACACCTTC
TRBV29-1	-	TRBJ2-7	-	CSVRGGVPYEQYF	TGCAGCGTTAGAGGGGGGGTCCCCTACGAGCAGTACTTC
TRBV4-3	-	TRBJ1-1	-	CASSQDFERNTEAFF	TGCGCCAGCAGCCAAGATTTTGAGAGGAACACTGAAGCTTTCTTT
TRBV2	-	TRBJ2-7	TRBD2	CASSGTRDEQYF	TGTGCCAGCAGTGGGACTAGAGACGAGCAGTACTTC
TRBV6-5	few	TRBJ2-1	-	CASSYGFQGQGNEQFF	TGTGCCAGCAGTTACGGGTTCCAAGGGCAGGGTAATGAGCAGTTCTTC
TRBV10-3	-	TRBJ2-7	-	CAISDYSYEQYF	TGTGCCATCAGTGATTACTCCTACGAGCAGTACTTC
TRBV7-2	-	TRBJ2-7	-	CASTISAGSSYEQYF	TGTGCCAGCACCATCAGTGCGGGAAGTTCCTACGAGCAGTACTTC
TRBV5-6	-	TRBJ2-7	TRBD2	CASSPGTRSYEQYF	TGTGCCAGCAGTCCCGGGACTAGGTCCTACGAGCAGTACTTC
TRBV27	-	TRBJ2-7	-	CASSWARRGYEQYF	TGTGCCAGCAGTTGGGCCCGCAGGGGTTACGAGCAGTACTTC
TRBV19	-	TRBJ1-1	-	CASSIPPGTEAFF	TGTGCCAGTAGTATTCCACCCGGGACTGAAGCTTTCTTT
TRBV7-2	-	TRBJ1-1	-	CASSWGRSATEAFF	TGTGCCAGCAGCTGGGGGCGGTCGGCCACTGAAGCTTTCTTT
TRBV4-3	-	TRBJ2-2	-	CASSQEDSTGELFF	TGCGCCAGCAGCCAAGAGGACTCCACCGGGGAGCTGTTTTTT
TRBV7-2	-	TRBJ2-6	-	CASSLVSSGVSGANVLTF	TGTGCCAGCAGCTTAGTGTCTTCGGGGGTATCTGGGGCCAACGTCCTGACTTTC
TRBV4-1	-	TRBJ2-7	-	CASSHWGSDEQYF	TGCGCCAGCAGCCATTGGGGCTCTGACGAGCAGTACTTC
TRBV29-1	-	TRBJ1-1	TRBD1	CSGQGPEAFF	TGCAGTGGACAGGGCCCTGAAGCTTTCTTT
TRBV6-5	once	TRBJ2-1	-	CASSSPSYNEQFF	TGTGCCAGCAGTTCCCCCAGTTACAATGAGCAGTTCTTC
TRBV4-1	-	TRBJ2-1	-	CASSQDSEDSEQFF	TGCGCCAGCAGCCAAGATAGTGAGGACAGTGAGCAGTTCTTC
TRBV5-4	-	TRBJ2-5	TRBD2	CASTAGGRGGETQYF	TGTGCCAGCACCGCCGGGGGGAGGGGAGGAGAGACCCAGTACTTC
TRBV10-2	-	TRBJ2-7	TRBD1	CASSRAGTASYEQYF	TGCGCCAGCAGTCGCGCCGGGACAGCCTCCTACGAGCAGTACTTC
TRBV7-2	-	TRBJ2-7	-	CASREDIFGEQYF	TGTGCCAGCAGGGAGGATATTTTTGGGGAGCAGTACTTC
TRBV7-2	-	TRBJ1-6	-	CASSLSPTGNNSPLHF	TGTGCCAGCAGCTTATCTCCGACAGGAAATAATTCACCCCTCCACTTT
TRBV9	-	TRBJ2-3	-	CASRAGPSTDTQYF	TGTGCCAGCCGGGCGGGGCCTAGCACAGATACGCAGTATTTT
TRBV6-6	-	TRBJ2-3	TRBD1	CASSGQGDTQYF	TGTGCCAGCAGTGGACAGGGGGATACGCAGTATTTT
TRBV7-2	few	TRBJ1-2	TRBD1	CASSLAGQAYGYTF	TGTGCCAGCAGCTTAGCCGGACAGGCCTATGGCTACACCTTC
TRBV9	-	TRBJ2-2	TRBD2	CASSVEGGRALTGELFF	TGTGCCAGCAGCGTAGAGGGCGGGAGGGCCCTCACCGGGGAGCTGTTTTTT